A selection of T cell receptor beta chains follows, all from one sample in a study of blood T cells in healthy people across ages. TCRdb reprocessed the 5' RACE reads via MiXCR and lists one record per CDR3 protein. This table has approximately 800,000 distinct CDR3 sequences, 55% to 65% appearing once. Material: blood. These receptors all come from a man aged 30 to 39 in good health. Both conserved end residues are part of each CDR3. Each record gives: V gene, J gene, clone size, D gene, CDR3 DNA, CDR3 protein. The D gene is left open where the match is weak. Where a row states a size, it is once, few, many or the class of an expanded clone; other rows omit it.

TRBV12-3/TRBV12-4	TRBJ1-1	NA	NA	TGTGCCAGCAGCACCACAGGGCAAGGTGAAGCTTTCTTT	CASSTTGQGEAFF
TRBV27	TRBJ2-7	NA	NA	TGTGCCATTCCCCCCCTTGGAGAAAGTCCCTACGAGCAGTACTTC	CAIPPLGESPYEQYF
TRBV3-1	TRBJ2-3	few	NA	TGTGCCAGCAGCCAAGACAGCCGAAGGTCCACAGATACGCAGTATTTT	CASSQDSRRSTDTQYF
TRBV27	TRBJ1-2	few	NA	TGTGCCAGCAGTTTCCTACCTCTTCGACAGATCGATGGCTACACCTTC	CASSFLPLRQIDGYTF
TRBV7-9	TRBJ2-1	NA	TRBD2	TGTGCCAGCAGCTTACTAGCGGTGAATGAGCAGTTCTTC	CASSLLAVNEQFF
TRBV29-1	TRBJ1-2	NA	NA	TGCAGCGAGGGACGGGGGGCTAACTATGGCTACACCTTC	CSEGRGANYGYTF
TRBV28	TRBJ1-2	NA	TRBD1	TGTGCCAGCAGTGGGGAACAGGGGGATGGCTATGGCTACACCTTC	CASSGEQGDGYGYTF
TRBV5-8	TRBJ2-1	NA	NA	TGTGCCAGCAGCATTGGAATGAGCCCGTTCTTC	CASSIGMSPFF
TRBV6-5	TRBJ2-5	NA	TRBD2	TGTGCCAGCAGTTATGGGGGGACTAGCGAGACCCAGTACTTC	CASSYGGTSETQYF
TRBV28	TRBJ2-6	NA	NA	TGTGCCAGCAGCGGAGGGGGTGTTGGGGCCAACGTCCTGACTTTC	CASSGGGVGANVLTF
TRBV2	TRBJ1-4	NA	TRBD1	TGTGCCAGCAGTGCAATCAACAGGGGGTCTAATGAAAAACTGTTTTTT	CASSAINRGSNEKLFF
TRBV12-3/TRBV12-4	TRBJ2-3	NA	NA	TGTGCCAGCAGTTCCGCCCGTTTAGACTTATCTAGCACAGATACGCAGTATTTT	CASSSARLDLSSTDTQYF